These 16 T cell receptor beta chains were all obtained from the same sample, sequenced in a study of shared clonotypes between healthy human individuals (TCRdb year 2020). The method was the immunoSEQ multiplex PCR assay. TCRdb took this table from immuneACCESS and kept in-frame rearrangements with V and J called. Such tables lack part of the clones; where checked against another copy, unresolved V genes explain under half of the gap, and the rest is unexplained. The sample yields about 1 million clones; about 80% were counted once. The ten largest clones capture approximately 1.5% of the sample. The specimen sequenced was memory CD4+ T cells sorted from blood. Per the publication, the cell subset or site label means: CD45RA-negative fraction. The source of these receptors is a man aged 18 to 29 in good health.

The V and J genes are TRBV19 and TRBJ1-4, with TRBD1 as a possible D gene (6 bases). Germline V gene lookup returns CDR1 LNHDA and CDR2 SQIVND (reference sequence). V was trimmed by 5 bases and J by 5 bases, leaving 15 bases between them. This CDR3 is built from 15 residues. CDR3 nucleotides: TGTGCCAGTAGTGTGACGGACAGCCTAAATGAAAAACTGTTTTTT. Residues: CASSVTDSLNEKLFF.

The chain is built from TRBV30 and TRBJ2-4, with D possibly being TRBD1 (6 bases). This CDR3 contains 12 residues. Germline CDR1 GTSNPN, CDR2 SVGIG (reference sequence). Trimming stripped 2 bases from V and 8 bases from J, with 10 bases between. CDR3 sequence reads: CAWSSKGDIQYF. The CDR3, as DNA: TGTGCCTGGAGTTCCAAGGGGGACATTCAGTACTTC.

In regard to this clone: Other DNA sequences in the same sample also yield this CDR3. This chain uses TRBV18 with TRBJ1-5; D may be TRBD1 (5 bases). The CDR3 is 14 amino acids. CDR1 is KGHSH and CDR2 is LQKENI in the germline V gene. V lost 2 bases and J lost 7, with 12 bases in between. CDR3 sequence reads: CASSPSGGGQPQHF. The CDR3, as DNA: TGTGCCAGCTCACCAAGTGGGGGAGGGCAGCCCCAGCATTTT.

This clone has just a few counts. This rearrangement joins TRBV19 to TRBJ1-5; perhaps TRBD1 as D (5 bases). CDR3 length equals 13 residues. V was cut by 8 bases and J by 6 bases, with 14 bases left in between. Germline CDR1 LNHDA, CDR2 SQIVND (reference sequence). CDR3 region: CASRDPGPQPQHF. The CDR3 nucleotides read TGTGCCAGTCGTGATCCGGGACCTCAGCCCCAGCATTTT.

The rearrangement uses TRBV7-3 and TRBJ2-3, with a weak D call TRBD2 (7 bases). The germline gives CDR1 SGHTA, CDR2 FQGTGA. The V end lost 4 bases, the J end lost 2 bases, and 16 bases lay between the germline ends. The CDR3 covers 16 residues. This chain's CDR3 is CASSSGARGPTDTQYF. The CDR3 bases are TGTGCCAGCAGCTCGGGAGCGCGGGGGCCCACAGATACGCAGTATTTT.

The chain links TRBV11-2 to TRBJ2-5, with TRBD1 matching 8 bases. The germline CDR1 and CDR2 sequences are SGHAT and FQNNGV. CDR3 length: 13 amino acids. Trimming removed 11 bases from V and 2 bases from J; junction bases left unmatched: 7. CDR3: CACGTGLQETQYF. The CDR3 DNA is TGTGCCTGTGGGACAGGCCTTCAAGAGACCCAGTACTTC. Together with reference TRBV11-2 and TRBJ2-5, the CDR3 gives the full variable domain: EAGVAQSPRYKIIEKRQSVAFWCNPISGHATLYWYQQILGQGPKLLIQFQNNGVVDDSQLPKDRFSAERLKGVDSTLKIQPAKLEDSAVYLCACGTGLQETQYFGPGTRLLVL.

Turning to this clone: A far larger clone is only one base removed, so a read error is likely. This chain connects TRBV7-9 to TRBJ2-2; D not resolved. This CDR3 is 12 amino acids long. Trimming removed 1 base from V and 3 bases from J, with 0 bases in between. Per germline, CDR1 SEHNR and CDR2 FQNEAQ (reference sequence). This chain's CDR3 is CASSLDTGELFF. The CDR3 nucleotides read TGTGCCAGCAGCTTAGACACCGGGGAGCTGTTTTTT.

Regarding this clone: The identical CDR3 is also encoded by other nucleotide sequences in the sample. The V call is TRBV5-1, the J call TRBJ2-5, with TRBD2 matching 12 bases. Per the germline V gene, CDR1 is SGHRS and CDR2 is YFSETQ. The length of the CDR3 is 16 residues. V shed 0 bases, J shed 2 bases, and the junction held 2 bases outside the gene matches. The CDR3, as DNA: TGCGCCAGCAGCTTGGGCGGGACTAGCGGGCAAGAGACCCAGTACTTC. This encodes CASSLGGTSGQETQYF.

This clone was observed once. The chain recombines TRBV5-1 with TRBJ2-3, with a tentative D call TRBD2 (5 bases). Trimming stripped 2 bases from V and 1 base from J, with 8 bases between. Per the germline V gene, CDR1 is SGHRS and CDR2 is YFSETQ. The CDR3 is 14 amino acids. The CDR3 coding sequence is TGCGCCAGCAGCTTCGAGGGCCGCACAGATACGCAGTATTTT. As protein: CASSFEGRTDTQYF.

This clone was detected only once. The CDR3 sequence: CASKVSYNSPLHF. The CDR3 DNA reads as TGTGCCAGCAAGGTCTCCTATAATTCACCCCTCCACTTT. The chain has TRBV6-6 and TRBJ1-6; D is unresolved. This CDR3 is built from 13 residues. The ends were cut back, 7 bases at V and 0 bases at J, with 4 bases in the middle. Germline CDR1 and CDR2: MNHNY and SVGAGI (reference sequence).

The chain employs TRBV9 and TRBJ1-1; D not resolved. This CDR3 comprises 16 residues. V dropped 0 bases and J dropped 5 bases, with 17 bases sitting between them. Germline loops: CDR1 SGDLS, CDR2 YYNGEE. CDR3 amino acids: CASSVGTNPVGTEAFF. The CDR3 region has the DNA TGTGCCAGCAGCGTAGGGACTAATCCTGTTGGGACTGAAGCTTTCTTT.

The V call is TRBV7-9, the J call TRBJ2-5; D is undetermined. Trimming shortened V by 6 bases and J by 5 bases, and 7 bases separated the two germline ends. Germline CDR1 reads SEHNR; CDR2 reads FQNEAQ (reference sequence). The CDR3 is 11 residues long. CDR3 bases: TGTGCCAGCAGTTCAGCCGAGACCCAGTACTTC. It is translated as CASSSAETQYF.

The sample holds a few counts of this clone. The chain uses TRBV7-9 and TRBJ1-1; no definite D call. This CDR3 contains 14 residues. Germline values: CDR1 SEHNR, CDR2 FQNEAQ (reference sequence). V was clipped by 1 base and J by 0 bases, with 6 bases between them. The CDR3 is CASSLEQMNTEAFF. In DNA form, the CDR3 reads TGTGCCAGCAGCTTAGAACAGATGAACACTGAAGCTTTCTTT.

The rearrangement joins TRBV7-9 to TRBJ2-3, with a weak D call TRBD1 (6 bases). The germline CDR1 and CDR2 sequences are SEHNR and FQNEAQ (reference sequence). The V and J ends lost 4 bases and 2 bases respectively, with 10 bases between them. This CDR3 spans 14 amino acids. The CDR3 loop reads CASSSGQFTDTQYF. CDR3 nucleotides: TGTGCCAGCAGCTCAGGACAGTTCACAGATACGCAGTATTTT.

The CDR3 DNA reads as TGTGCCAGCAGTTCCCCTGCCCTCCGCACAGATACGCAGTATTTT. This codes for CASSSPALRTDTQYF. This sequence joins TRBV27 and TRBJ2-3; D is undetermined. CDR1 and CDR2 (germline): MNHEY, SMNVEV (reference sequence). CDR3 length: 15 amino acids. The V and J ends lost 4 bases and 1 base respectively, with 12 bases between them.

The chain has TRBV5-1 and TRBJ1-1, with a possible D match to TRBD1 (5 bases). The V end lost 4 bases, the J end lost 11 bases, and 15 bases lay between the germline ends. The CDR3 has 12 residues. Germline V gives CDR1 SGHRS, CDR2 YFSETQ. The CDR3 spells CASSVSAGEAFF. CDR3 coding DNA: TGCGCCAGCAGCGTATCCGCGGGGGAGGCTTTCTTT.